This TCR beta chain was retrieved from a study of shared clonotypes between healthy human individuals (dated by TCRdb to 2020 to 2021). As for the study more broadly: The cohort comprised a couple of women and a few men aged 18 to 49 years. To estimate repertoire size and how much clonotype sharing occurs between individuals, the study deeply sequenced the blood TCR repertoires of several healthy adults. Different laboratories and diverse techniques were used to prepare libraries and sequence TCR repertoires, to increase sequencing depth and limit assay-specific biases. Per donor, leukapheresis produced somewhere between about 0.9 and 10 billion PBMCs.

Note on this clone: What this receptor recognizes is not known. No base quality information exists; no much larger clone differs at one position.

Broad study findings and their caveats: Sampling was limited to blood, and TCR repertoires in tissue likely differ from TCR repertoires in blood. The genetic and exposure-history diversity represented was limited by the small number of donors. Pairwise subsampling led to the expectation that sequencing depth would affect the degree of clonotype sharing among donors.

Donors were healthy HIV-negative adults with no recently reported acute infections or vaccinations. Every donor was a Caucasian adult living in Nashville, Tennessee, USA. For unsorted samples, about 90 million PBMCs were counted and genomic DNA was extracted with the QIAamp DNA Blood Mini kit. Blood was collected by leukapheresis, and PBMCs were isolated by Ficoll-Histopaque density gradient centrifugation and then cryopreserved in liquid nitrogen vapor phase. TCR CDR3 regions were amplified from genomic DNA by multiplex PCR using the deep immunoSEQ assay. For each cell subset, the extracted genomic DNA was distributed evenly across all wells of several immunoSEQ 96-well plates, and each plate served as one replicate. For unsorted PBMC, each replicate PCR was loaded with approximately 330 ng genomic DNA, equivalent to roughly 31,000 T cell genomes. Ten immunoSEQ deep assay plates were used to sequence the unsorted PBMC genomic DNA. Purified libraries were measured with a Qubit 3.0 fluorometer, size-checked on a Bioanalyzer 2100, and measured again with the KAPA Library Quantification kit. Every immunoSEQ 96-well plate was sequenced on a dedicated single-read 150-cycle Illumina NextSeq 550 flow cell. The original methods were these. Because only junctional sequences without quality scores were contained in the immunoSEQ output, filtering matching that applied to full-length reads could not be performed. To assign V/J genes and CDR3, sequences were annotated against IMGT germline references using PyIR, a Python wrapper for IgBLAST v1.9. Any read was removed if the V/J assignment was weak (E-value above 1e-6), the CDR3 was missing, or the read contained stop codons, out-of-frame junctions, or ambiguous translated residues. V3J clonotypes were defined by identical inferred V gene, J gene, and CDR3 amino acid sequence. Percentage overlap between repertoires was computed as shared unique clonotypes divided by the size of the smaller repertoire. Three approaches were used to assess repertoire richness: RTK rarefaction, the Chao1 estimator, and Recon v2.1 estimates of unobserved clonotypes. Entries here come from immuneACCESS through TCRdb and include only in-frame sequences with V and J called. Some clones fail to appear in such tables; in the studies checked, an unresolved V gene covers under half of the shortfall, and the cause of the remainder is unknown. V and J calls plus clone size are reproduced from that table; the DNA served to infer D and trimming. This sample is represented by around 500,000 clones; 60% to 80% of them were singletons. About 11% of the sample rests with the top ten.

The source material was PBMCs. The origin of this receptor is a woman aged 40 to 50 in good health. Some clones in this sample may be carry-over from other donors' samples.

The sequenced DNA: TGTGCCAGTAGTATCCAGGGTACGGGCAATCAGCCCCAGCATTTT. Translated, this is CASSIQGTGNQPQHF. The chain is made from TRBV19 and TRBJ1-5, and the D gene may be TRBD1, 5 bases matching. Between the V and J ends, shortened by 3 bases and 2 bases respectively, the junction contains 11 bases. Counted from cysteine to phenylalanine, this CDR3 has 15 amino acids. Just the 45-base CDR3 DNA is kept, in frame starting at base 1. The germline V gene (reference sequence) supplies CDR1 LNHDA and CDR2 SQIVND.